The 22 T cell receptor beta chains reported below all come from one sample, sequenced in a study of T cells expressing NK-cell markers. For each CDR3 protein, TCRdb gives one entry from its re-call of the 5' RACE reads, without DNA. In total, the table holds about 450,000 distinct CDR3 sequences. Sequencing used blood T cells: a sorted CD56 or NKG2C T cell subset, CD4+ or CD8+ T cells, or bulk PBMC T cells (not recorded which). Receptor source: a woman aged 18 to 69 in good health.

This sequence joins TRBV23-1 and TRBJ2-7. TRBV23-1 counts as an open reading frame of uncertain function. The CDR3 has 19 residues. This CDR3 reads CASSQSRGQTPSKYYEQYF.

The chain is built from TRBV27 and TRBJ2-5; lacking DNA, the TRBD1 call made by TCRdb goes unchecked. Germline CDR1 is MNHEY and CDR2 is SMNVEV (reference sequence). There are 15 residues in the CDR3. The CDR3 protein is CASKSYGGQGETQYF.

The chain is built from TRBV12-3 or TRBV12-4 and TRBJ2-5; there is no DNA to check the TCRdb D call of TRBD1. This CDR3 contains 14 residues. The CDR3 reads CASRGGSLQETQYF.

The chain carries TRBV20-1 and TRBJ2-1. This CDR3 comprises 12 residues. Germline CDR1 is DFQATT and CDR2 is SNEGSKA (reference sequence). This CDR3 reads CSARTVANEQFF.

The V call is TRBV6-5, the J call TRBJ2-1. The length of the CDR3 is 14 residues. CDR1 is MNHEY and CDR2 is SVGAGI in the germline V gene. The CDR3 protein is CASSYGLFSNEQFF.

The chain employs TRBV2 and TRBJ1-6. Germline CDR1 is SNHLY and CDR2 is FYNNEI. This CDR3 contains 14 residues. CDR3 sequence: CASSVNPYNSPLHF.

The chain links TRBV7-9 to TRBJ2-2. Per the germline V gene, CDR1 is SEHNR and CDR2 is FQNEAQ (reference sequence). The CDR3 runs to 11 residues. CDR3 sequence reads: CASTVTGELFF.

The gene calls are TRBV3-1 and TRBJ2-5; TCRdb designates TRBD2, a call that cannot be tested without DNA. The germline gives CDR1 LGHDT, CDR2 YNNKEL (reference sequence). The CDR3 has 15 residues. This CDR3 reads CASSQGGLAEETQYF.

This chain connects TRBV10-3 to TRBJ2-7; no DNA is available, so the TRBD1 call from TCRdb remains unchecked. The CDR3 is 13 amino acids. CDR1 ENHRY and CDR2 SYGVKD come from the germline V gene. The CDR3: CAIRRTGDYEQYF.

The chain's CDR3 is CASSLSIKSLSGSVDEQFF. The chain recombines TRBV7-3 with TRBJ2-1; checking the TCRdb D call of TRBD2 is not possible without DNA. Germline CDR1 reads SGHTA; CDR2 reads FQGTGA. CDR3 size: 19 residues.

The V gene is TRBV29-1, the J gene TRBJ1-2; with no DNA, the TCRdb D assignment of TRBD1 cannot be verified. Germline CDR1 reads SQVTM; CDR2 reads ANQGSEA. This CDR3 has 11 residues. The CDR3 spells CSVGAIYGYTF.

The chain's CDR3 is CSARDRNNSPLHF. The chain recombines TRBV20-1 with TRBJ1-6. There are 13 residues in the CDR3. Germline-derived CDR1 and CDR2 are DFQATT and SNEGSKA (reference sequence).

This chain connects TRBV6-5 to TRBJ2-2; TCRdb designates TRBD2, a call that cannot be tested without DNA. The CDR3 has 15 residues. The germline V gene encodes CDR1 MNHEY and CDR2 SVGAGI. The chain's CDR3 is CASIKLAGVTGELFF.

V usage is TRBV19 and J usage is TRBJ1-5; TCRdb proposes TRBD1, but this gene call is untestable without DNA. Germline V gene lookup returns CDR1 LNHDA and CDR2 SQIVND (reference sequence). This CDR3 spans 12 amino acids. The CDR3 reads CASSITGQPQHF.

The CDR3: CASSQDVGGQMRTDTQYF. This rearrangement joins TRBV4-3 to TRBJ2-3; without DNA, the TCRdb call of TRBD1 cannot be checked. The germline V gene has CDR1 LGHNA and CDR2 YSLEER. The CDR3 loop spans 18 amino acids.

This chain connects TRBV7-2 to TRBJ2-5; TCRdb selects TRBD2, and the lack of DNA leaves this call unchecked. Germline loops: CDR1 SGHTA, CDR2 FQGNSA. This CDR3 region has 15 residues. CDR3 protein: CASSLARGRQETQYF.

This chain connects TRBV20-1 to TRBJ1-1; TCRdb gives TRBD1 as the D gene, but with no DNA this cannot be confirmed. The CDR3 is 14 amino acids. CDR1 is DFQATT and CDR2 is SNEGSKA in the germline V gene (reference sequence). The CDR3 reads CSARDAGANTEAFF.

This rearrangement joins TRBV6-5 to TRBJ2-7. Germline V CDR1 and CDR2: MNHEY, SVGAGI. This CDR3 has 14 residues. Here the CDR3 reads CASSYSSSLYEQYF.

The rearrangement uses TRBV4-3 and TRBJ2-5; lacking DNA, the TRBD1 call made by TCRdb goes unchecked. The length of the CDR3 is 14 residues. CDR1 LGHNA and CDR2 YSLEER come from the germline V gene. CDR3 sequence: CASSRWTGGETQYF.

The chain employs TRBV25-1 and TRBJ2-6. The germline V gene has CDR1 MGHDK and CDR2 SYGVNS. This CDR3 spans 15 amino acids. This CDR3 is CASSITGSGANVLTF.

The CDR3: CSAYPRGNSYEQYF. This sequence joins TRBV20-1 and TRBJ2-7; with no DNA, the TCRdb D assignment of TRBD1 cannot be verified. The germline CDR1 and CDR2 sequences are DFQATT and SNEGSKA (reference sequence). The CDR3 sequence is 14 residues long.

This chain joins TRBV12-3 or TRBV12-4 and TRBJ2-2; the D call from TCRdb, TRBD1, cannot be confirmed without DNA. This CDR3 is 16 amino acids long. The CDR3 here is CASSLQQGVSTGELFF.